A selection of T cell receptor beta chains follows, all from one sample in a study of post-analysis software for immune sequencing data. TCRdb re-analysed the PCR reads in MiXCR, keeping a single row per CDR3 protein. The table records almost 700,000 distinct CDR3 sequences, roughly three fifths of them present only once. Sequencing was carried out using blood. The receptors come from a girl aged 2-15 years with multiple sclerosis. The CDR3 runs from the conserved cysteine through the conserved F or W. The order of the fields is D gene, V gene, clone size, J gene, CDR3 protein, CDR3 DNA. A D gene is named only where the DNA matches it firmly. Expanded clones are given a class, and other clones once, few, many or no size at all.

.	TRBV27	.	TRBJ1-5	CASSFVSNQPQHF	TGTGCCAGCAGTTTTGTAAGCAATCAGCCCCAGCATTTT
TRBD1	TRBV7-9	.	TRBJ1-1	CASSSGQGYLNTEAFF	TGTGCCAGCAGCTCCGGACAGGGGTACTTGAACACTGAAGCTTTCTTT
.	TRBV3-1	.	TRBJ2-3	CASSQDGGNTQYF	TGTGCCAGCAGCCAAGATGGCGGGAATACGCAGTATTTT
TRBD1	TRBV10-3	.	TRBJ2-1	CAIRGTGDNNEQFF	TGTGCCATCAGAGGGACAGGGGACAACAATGAGCAGTTCTTC
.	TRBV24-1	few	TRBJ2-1	CATSALDSLGNEQFF	TGTGCCACCAGTGCCCTGGACAGTCTGGGCAATGAGCAGTTCTTC
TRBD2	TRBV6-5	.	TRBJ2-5	CASSYNRLAGETQYF	TGTGCCAGCAGTTATAACAGACTAGCCGGAGAGACCCAGTACTTC
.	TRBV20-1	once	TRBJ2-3	CSARVDTSADTQYF	TGCAGTGCTAGAGTTGATACCTCGGCAGATACGCAGTATTTT
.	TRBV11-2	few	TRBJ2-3	CASSIDSTDTQYF	TGTGCCAGCAGCATAGACAGCACAGATACGCAGTATTTT
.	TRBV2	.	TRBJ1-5	CASATENQPQHF	TGTGCCAGCGCGACGGAGAATCAGCCCCAGCATTTT
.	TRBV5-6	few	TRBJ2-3	CASSLAPGTDTQYF	TGTGCCAGCAGCTTGGCCCCCGGCACAGATACGCAGTATTTT